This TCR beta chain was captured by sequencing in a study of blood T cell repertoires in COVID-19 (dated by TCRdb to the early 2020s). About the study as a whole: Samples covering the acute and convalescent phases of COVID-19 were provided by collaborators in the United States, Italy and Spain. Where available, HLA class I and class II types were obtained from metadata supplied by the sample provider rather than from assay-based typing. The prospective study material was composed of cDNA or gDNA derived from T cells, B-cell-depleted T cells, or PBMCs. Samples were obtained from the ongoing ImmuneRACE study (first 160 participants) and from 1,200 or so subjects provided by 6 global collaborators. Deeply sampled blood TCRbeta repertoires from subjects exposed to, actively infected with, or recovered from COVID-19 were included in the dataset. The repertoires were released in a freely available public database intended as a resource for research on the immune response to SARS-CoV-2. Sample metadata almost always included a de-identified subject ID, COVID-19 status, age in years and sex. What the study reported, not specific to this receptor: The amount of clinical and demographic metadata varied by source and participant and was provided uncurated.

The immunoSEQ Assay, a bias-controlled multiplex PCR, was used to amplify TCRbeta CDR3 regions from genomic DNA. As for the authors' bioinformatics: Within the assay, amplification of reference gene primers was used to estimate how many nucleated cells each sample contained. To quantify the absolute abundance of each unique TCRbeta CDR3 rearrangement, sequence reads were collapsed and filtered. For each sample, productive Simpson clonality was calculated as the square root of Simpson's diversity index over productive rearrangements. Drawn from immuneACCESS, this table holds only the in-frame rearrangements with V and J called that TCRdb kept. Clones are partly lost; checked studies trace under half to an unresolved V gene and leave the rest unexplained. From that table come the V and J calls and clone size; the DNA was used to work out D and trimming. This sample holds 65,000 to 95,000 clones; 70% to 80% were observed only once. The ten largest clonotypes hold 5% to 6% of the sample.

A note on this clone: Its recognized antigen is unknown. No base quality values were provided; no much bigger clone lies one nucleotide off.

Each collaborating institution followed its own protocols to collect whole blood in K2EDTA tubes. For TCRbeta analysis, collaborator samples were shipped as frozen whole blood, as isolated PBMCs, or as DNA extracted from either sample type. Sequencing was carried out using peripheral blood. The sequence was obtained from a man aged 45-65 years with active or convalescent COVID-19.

The DNA sequence is as follows: TGTGCCAGCAGTCCACAGCCAGATACGCAGTATTTT. Its protein product is CASSPQPDTQYF. In this chain, TRBV28 is recombined with TRBJ2-3, with the D gene not clear enough to name. The CDR3 spans 12 residues, from the cysteine through the phenylalanine. The read is trimmed to its CDR3 DNA, 36 bases read in frame from base 1. Trimming removed 5 bases from V and 4 bases from J, leaving 7 bases between the germline ends. From the germline V gene, CDR1 is MDHEN and CDR2 is SYDVKM.